The text below deals with one TCR beta chain. The CDR3 has 14 residues. The germline gives CDR1 LNHNV, CDR2 YYDKDF (reference sequence). Trimming stripped 3 bases from V and 3 bases from J, with 11 bases between. Authors' analysis steps: For nucleated cells, counts were estimated from reference gene primer amplification. Using immunoSEQ multiplex PCR, the repertoire was profiled, and TCRdb retains in-frame clones only, with some absent. That table is the source of V, J and clone size, and D and trimming were worked out from the DNA. The sample lists just over 250,000 clones, more than 85% occurring once. This sample was taken from a study of blood T cell repertoires in COVID-19. Study in general: The origin of the acute and convalescent COVID-19 samples was the United States, Italy and Spain. T cells, B-cell-depleted T cells, or PBMCs supplied cDNA or gDNA.

Enrollment of patients from Seattle took place during active infection, with longitudinal follow-up. The origin of this receptor is a person aged 18-30 years with COVID-19, enrolled during active disease. This sequence joins TRBV15 and TRBJ2-5; weak D call: TRBD2 (6 bases). Sample: peripheral blood. The CDR3 loop is CATSRGRWEETQYF. In nucleotides, the CDR3 is TGTGCCACCAGCAGGGGGAGGTGGGAAGAGACCCAGTACTTC.